Sequencing of this TCR beta chain was carried out in a study of shared T cell receptors in the human thymus. The table came from immunoSEQ multiplex PCR; TCRdb's copy has only in-frame clones and leaves some out. The sample shows roughly 710,000 clones, 70% to 90% of them seen only once. Trimming cost V 6 bases and J 1 base, with 24 bases left between them. This CDR3 is 18 amino acids long. Germline V gene lookup returns CDR1 SGHVS and CDR2 FNYEAQ. This sample was shared with a second study, whose subject was human thymus T cells. From that study: Corrective surgery for congenital heart defects was being performed on the healthy Finnish infants who were the donors. Across thymic and blood repertoires, the usage of V and J genes appeared to be biased. Related studies found that unrelated individuals share highly overlapping thymic repertoires.

The clonotype originates from a girl less than two years old with a congenital heart defect. The specimen was thymocytes. V is TRBV7-6 and J is TRBJ1-1, with a weak D call TRBD1 (6 bases). CDR3 nucleotide sequence: TGTGCCAGCAGGGGGTATCGGGACATGAGCACACGGAACACTGAAGCTTTCTTT. Its translation is CASRGYRDMSTRNTEAFF.